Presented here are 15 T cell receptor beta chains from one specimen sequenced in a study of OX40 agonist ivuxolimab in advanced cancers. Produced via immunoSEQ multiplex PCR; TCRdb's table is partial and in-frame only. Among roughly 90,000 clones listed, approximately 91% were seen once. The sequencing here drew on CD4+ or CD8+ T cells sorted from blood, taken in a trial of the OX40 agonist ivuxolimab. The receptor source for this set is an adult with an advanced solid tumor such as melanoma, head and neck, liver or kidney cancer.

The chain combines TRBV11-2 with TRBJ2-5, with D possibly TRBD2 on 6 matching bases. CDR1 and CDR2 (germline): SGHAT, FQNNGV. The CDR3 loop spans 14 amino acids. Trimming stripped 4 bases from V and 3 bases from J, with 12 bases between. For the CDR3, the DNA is TGTGCCAGCAGCTACGGGGGTACCAAAGAGACCCAGTACTTC. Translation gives CASSYGGTKETQYF. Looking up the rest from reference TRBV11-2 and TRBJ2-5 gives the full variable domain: EAGVAQSPRYKIIEKRQSVAFWCNPISGHATLYWYQQILGQGPKLLIQFQNNGVVDDSQLPKDRFSAERLKGVDSTLKIQPAKLEDSAVYLCASSYGGTKETQYFGPGTRLLVL.

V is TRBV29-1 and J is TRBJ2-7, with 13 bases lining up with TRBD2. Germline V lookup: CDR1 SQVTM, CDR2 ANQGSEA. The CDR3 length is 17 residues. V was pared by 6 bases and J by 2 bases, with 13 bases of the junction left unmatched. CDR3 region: CSVRDSKLAGGPYEQYF. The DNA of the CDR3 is TGCAGCGTCCGGGACAGCAAACTAGCGGGAGGGCCCTACGAGCAGTACTTC.

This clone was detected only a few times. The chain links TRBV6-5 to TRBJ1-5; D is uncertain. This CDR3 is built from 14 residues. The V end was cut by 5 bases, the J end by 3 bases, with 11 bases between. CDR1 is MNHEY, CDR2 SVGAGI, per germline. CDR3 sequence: CASSLVRDNQPQHF. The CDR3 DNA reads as TGTGCCAGCAGTCTAGTAAGGGACAATCAGCCCCAGCATTTT.

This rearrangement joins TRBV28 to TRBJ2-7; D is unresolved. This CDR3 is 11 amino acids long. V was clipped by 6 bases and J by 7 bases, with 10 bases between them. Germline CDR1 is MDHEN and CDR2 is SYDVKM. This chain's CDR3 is CASSGRSEQYF. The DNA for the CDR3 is TGTGCCAGCAGCGGACGATCGGAGCAGTACTTC.

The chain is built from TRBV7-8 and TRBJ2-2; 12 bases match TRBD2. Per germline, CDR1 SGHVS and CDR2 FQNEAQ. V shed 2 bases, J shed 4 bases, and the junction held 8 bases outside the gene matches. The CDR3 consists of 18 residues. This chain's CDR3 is CASSLTSGGWRSTGELFF. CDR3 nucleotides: TGTGCCAGCAGCTTAACTAGCGGGGGGTGGCGGAGCACCGGGGAGCTGTTTTTT.

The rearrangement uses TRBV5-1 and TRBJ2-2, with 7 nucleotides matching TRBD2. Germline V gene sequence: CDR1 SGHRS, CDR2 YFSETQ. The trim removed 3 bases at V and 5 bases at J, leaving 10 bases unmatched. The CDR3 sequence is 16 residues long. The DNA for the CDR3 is TGCGCCAGCAGCTCCACCGCGGGAGTTCGAACCGGGGAGCTGTTTTTT. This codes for CASSSTAGVRTGELFF. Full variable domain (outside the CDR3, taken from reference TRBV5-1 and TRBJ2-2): KAGVTQTPRYLIKTRGQQVTLSCSPISGHRSVSWYQQTPGQGLQFLFEYFSETQRNKGNFPGRFSGRQFSNSRSEMNVSTLELGDSALYLCASSSTAGVRTGELFFGEGSRLTVL.

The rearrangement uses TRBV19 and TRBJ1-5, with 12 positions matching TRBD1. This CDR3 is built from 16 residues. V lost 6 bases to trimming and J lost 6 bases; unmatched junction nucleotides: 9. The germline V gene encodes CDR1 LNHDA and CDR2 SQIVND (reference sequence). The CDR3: CASRIFGDRGPQPQHF. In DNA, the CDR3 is TGTGCCAGTAGGATCTTTGGGGACAGGGGGCCTCAGCCCCAGCATTTT.

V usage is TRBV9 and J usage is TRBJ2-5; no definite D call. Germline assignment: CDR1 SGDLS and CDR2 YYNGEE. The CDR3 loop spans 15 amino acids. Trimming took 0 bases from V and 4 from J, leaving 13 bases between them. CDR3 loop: CASSVAEGFRETQYF. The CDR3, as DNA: TGTGCCAGCAGCGTAGCGGAAGGGTTTAGAGAGACCCAGTACTTC.

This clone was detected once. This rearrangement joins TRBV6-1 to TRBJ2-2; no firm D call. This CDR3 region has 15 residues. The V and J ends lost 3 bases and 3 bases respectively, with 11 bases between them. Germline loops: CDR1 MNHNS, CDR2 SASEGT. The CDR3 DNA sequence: TGTGCCAGCAGTGATAGTGGAACTTACACCGGGGAGCTGTTTTTT. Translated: CASSDSGTYTGELFF.

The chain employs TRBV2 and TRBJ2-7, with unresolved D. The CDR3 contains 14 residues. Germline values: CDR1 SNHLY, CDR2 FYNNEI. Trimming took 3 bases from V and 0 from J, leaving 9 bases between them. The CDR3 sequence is CASSDRRYSYEQYF. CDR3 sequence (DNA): TGTGCCAGCAGTGATCGCAGGTACTCCTACGAGCAGTACTTC. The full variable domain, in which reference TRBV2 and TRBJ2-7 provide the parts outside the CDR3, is EPEVTQTPSHQVTQMGQEVILRCVPISNHLYFYWYRQILGQKVEFLVSFYNNEISEKSEIFDDQFSVERPDGSNFTLKIRSTKLEDSAMYFCASSDRRYSYEQYFGPGTRLTVT.

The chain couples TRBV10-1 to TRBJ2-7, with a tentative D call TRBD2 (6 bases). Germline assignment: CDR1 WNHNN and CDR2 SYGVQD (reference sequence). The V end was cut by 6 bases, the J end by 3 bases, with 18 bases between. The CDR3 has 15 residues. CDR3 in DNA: TGCGCCAGCAGAGGGCGGGCGGGAAGCCTCTACGAGCAGTACTTC. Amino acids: CASRGRAGSLYEQYF.

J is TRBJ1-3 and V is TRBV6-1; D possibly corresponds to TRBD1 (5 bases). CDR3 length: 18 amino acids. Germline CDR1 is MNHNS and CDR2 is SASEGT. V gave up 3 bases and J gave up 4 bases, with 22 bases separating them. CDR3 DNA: TGTGCCAGCAGTGATCAGGTGAACACCCTGGGGCCCGGAAACACCATATATTTT. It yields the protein CASSDQVNTLGPGNTIYF.

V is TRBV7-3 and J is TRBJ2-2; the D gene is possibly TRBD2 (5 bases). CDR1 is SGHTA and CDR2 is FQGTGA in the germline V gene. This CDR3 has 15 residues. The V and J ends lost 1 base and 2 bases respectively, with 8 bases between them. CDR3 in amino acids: CASSLSGFNTGELFF. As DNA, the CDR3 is TGTGCCAGCAGCTTAAGCGGGTTCAACACCGGGGAGCTGTTTTTT.

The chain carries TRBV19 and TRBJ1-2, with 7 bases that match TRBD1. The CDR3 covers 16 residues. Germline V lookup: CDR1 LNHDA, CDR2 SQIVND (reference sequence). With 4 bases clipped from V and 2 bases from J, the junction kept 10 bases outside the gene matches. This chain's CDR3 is CASSTLYRGANYGYTF. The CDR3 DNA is TGTGCCAGTAGTACTCTTTACAGGGGAGCAAACTATGGCTACACCTTC.

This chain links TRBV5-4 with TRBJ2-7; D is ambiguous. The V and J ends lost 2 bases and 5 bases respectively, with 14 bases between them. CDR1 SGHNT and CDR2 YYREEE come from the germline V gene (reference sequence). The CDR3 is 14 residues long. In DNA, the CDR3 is TGTGCCAGCAGCTTAGTCGCACACCCTAACGAGCAGTACTTC. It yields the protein CASSLVAHPNEQYF.